The sequence of this T cell receptor (beta chain) was determined in a study of T cell responses to AZD1222 COVID-19 vaccine (dated by TCRdb to about 2021). Regarding the study in general: AZD1222 recipients given second doses at about 4 weeks or at about 12 weeks were pooled, since spike-specific TCR depth and breadth were not found to differ between the two schedules. A total of about 230 trial participants underwent TCR sequencing, of whom about 210 received two doses of AZD1222 and 26 received two doses of the MenACWY control vaccine. Trial participants were enrolled into age subgroups of 18-55, 56-69 and 70-plus years, which contained around 150, 28 and 57 TCR-sequenced participants, respectively. Overall study results and their limits: Only five to seven AZD1222 recipients were SARS-CoV-2 seropositive at baseline, limiting conclusions about previously exposed vaccinees. The 56-69-year group was small, and its depth increase did not reach significance, likely because of low power. Reportedly, almost half of the unique spike-specific TCRs recognized epitopes lying outside the regions that are mutated in the B.1.351 and B.1.1.7 variants. The whole spike protein was spanned by vaccine-associated CD4 TCRs, and dominant responses were seen in regions 160-218 and 743-854. Because no samples from the day 14 peak response were available, repertoires could be characterized only after the peak T cell response. Most participants were white British and females outnumbered males, and the authors suggested that clonal diversity may have been underestimated. A significant rise in spike-specific TCR breadth and depth was observed after two AZD1222 doses relative to day 0 and relative to MenACWY recipients.

From its cysteine to its phenylalanine, the CDR3 spans 15 amino acids. The DNA shown is the 45-base CDR3, in frame from base 1. V loses 0 bases of germline sequence and J loses 0 bases, and the interval between the two ends is 10 bases. CDR1 and CDR2 were assigned from the germline V gene as SGHRS and YFSETQ. This clone has more than one count but fewer than ten. The antigen it recognizes is unknown. Base quality data are lacking; no much larger clone is found one base away. The sample's time point label, decoded: baseline before first vaccination. The vaccinee samples were drawn from two UK trials, COV001 and COV002, one of which was a single-blind randomized controlled phase 2/3 trial testing AZD1222 (ChAdOx1 nCoV-19) in healthy adults. Trial participant PBMC samples were collected at day 0 and day 28 after the second dose for TCRbeta chain sequencing. The CDR3 regions of human TCRbeta chains were analyzed by immunosequencing. The original methods were these. Repertoire TCRs were matched against a reference library of SARS-CoV-2-specific TCRs generated with the MIRA antigen-specificity platform. Breadth meant the fraction of unique TCRs that were SARS-CoV-2-associated, whereas depth meant the fraction of total T cells that were SARS-CoV-2-associated. Using the MIRA data, every spike-specific TCR was mapped to the spike region that the TCR reacted to and assigned to either a CD4 or a CD8 class. Log10-transformed breadth and depth values were compared by one-way ANOVA with Sidak's multiple comparisons tests. TCRdb re-hosts the immuneACCESS table, in-frame sequences only. Its copies lack some clones; in the studies checked, an unresolved V gene accounts for under half of them, and the cause for the rest is not known. The D gene and trimming were derived from the DNA, and the V and J assignments and clone size from that table. Within this sample are fewer than 120,000 clones, with about 87% of them counted one time only. Of the sample, 1.5% to 2% is held by the ten largest clones.

The material was peripheral blood, obtained on day 0 of AZD1222 vaccination. Here the chain combines TRBV5-1 and TRBJ2-7; TRBD2 might be the D gene, on 7 matching bases. The receptor was isolated from an adult in good health. The nucleotide sequence is TGCGCCAGCAGCTTGGAAGGGGGGGCCTCCTACGAGCAGTACTTC. It translates as CASSLEGGASYEQYF.